This T cell receptor (beta chain) was recorded in a study of beta chain features in type 1 diabetes. Sorting that relied on CD45RO/CCR7/CD25/CD127/CD95/CD27 yielded CD4+ naive, central memory, regulatory and stem cell-like memory cells. Since all of the isolated RNA was reverse transcribed, expressed TCRB transcripts were what got sequenced. About 3.57 million reads per sample were averaged for naive, central memory and regulatory samples. Clones were read by immunoSEQ multiplex PCR, and TCRdb kept only the in-frame ones, dropping some. The data contain around 500,000 clones, about 29% of them singletons. Germline-derived CDR1 and CDR2 are SGHDT and YYEEEE. The CDR3 has 16 residues. J gave up 5 bases and V 4 bases, and 12 bases lay outside the gene matches.

The gene calls are TRBV5-6 and TRBJ2-3, with 8 bases aligning to TRBD2. The receptor's source is a man between 18 and 35 years old in good health. The material sequenced was naive CD4+ T cells from blood. The CDR3 DNA is TGTGCCAGCAGCCTAAATAGCGGGGACGGGCAAGATACGCAGTATTTT. It codes for CASSLNSGDGQDTQYF.